The 28 T cell receptor beta chains presented below share a single source sample, sequenced in a study of T-cell reconstitution after alpha-beta-depleted transplantation in children. For TCRbeta, the library was prepared with unique molecular identifiers. TCRdb ran MiXCR on the PCR reads and lists one entry per CDR3 protein. The sample lists roughly 670,000 distinct CDR3 sequences, 10% to 15% seen once, with roughly 0.84% in the top ten. This sample comprised PBMCs, obtained before TCRalphabeta/CD19-depleted stem cell transplant. The receptors derive from a girl aged 2 to 9 with congenital amegakaryocytic thrombocytopenia, due to receive a stem cell transplant.

This clonotype was detected only a few times. The chain combines TRBV14 with TRBJ2-7, with TRBD2 matching 7 bases. The trim removed 0 bases at V and 3 bases at J, leaving 8 bases unmatched. CDR1 SGHDN and CDR2 FVKESK come from the germline V gene. The CDR3 runs 16 residues. Written as DNA, the CDR3 is TGTGCCAGCAGCCAAGACATACGGGGGGAAAACTACGAGCAGTACTTC. Translated, it gives CASSQDIRGENYEQYF.

In this sample, this clonotype turned up many times. The chain carries TRBV6-5 and TRBJ2-5, with 8 bases lining up with TRBD2. Germline CDR1 and CDR2: MNHEY and SVGAGI. Trimming removed 4 bases from V and 4 bases from J; junction bases left unmatched: 5. CDR3 length equals 14 residues. The CDR3 region has the DNA TGTGCCAGCAGTTTATTAGCGGGGTCAGAGACCCAGTACTTC. It codes for CASSLLAGSETQYF.

The CDR3 DNA reads TGCGCCAGCAGCTTGCGTAGCGGGACTAGCGGGAGTTCCCACGAGCAGTACTTC. Its translation is CASSLRSGTSGSSHEQYF. The chain couples TRBV5-1 to TRBJ2-7; TRBD2 aligns across 14 bases. CDR3 length: 18 amino acids. Germline lookup yields CDR1 SGHRS and CDR2 YFSETQ. The V and J ends lost 1 base and 5 bases, in that order; junction bases with no gene match: 11.

This clonotype was seen many times. CDR3 region: CASSWLVAGEQYF. As DNA, the CDR3 is TGTGCCAGCAGTTGGCTAGTAGCAGGCGAGCAGTACTTC. This chain connects TRBV12-3 or TRBV12-4 to TRBJ2-7; D is unclear. The CDR3 covers 13 residues. The V and J ends lost 4 bases and 6 bases respectively, with 13 bases between them.

This clonotype was seen more than once but under ten times. The rearrangement uses TRBV2 and TRBJ2-1; a possible D gene is TRBD2 (6 bases). Germline V gene sequence: CDR1 SNHLY, CDR2 FYNNEI. Trimming stripped 8 bases from V and 0 bases from J, with 20 bases between. This CDR3 contains 17 residues. The CDR3 sequence: CASGLEPRDSSYNEQFF. CDR3 bases: TGTGCCAGCGGGTTAGAACCCCGGGACTCCTCCTACAATGAGCAGTTCTTC.

This clonotype was picked up many times. V and J are TRBV2 and TRBJ2-1, with D possibly TRBD1 on 6 matching bases. The germline CDR1 and CDR2 sequences are SNHLY and FYNNEI. The CDR3 is 15 residues long. V lost 6 bases to trimming and J lost 2 bases, with 14 bases between them. This CDR3 reads CASSLRQAPYNEQFF. CDR3 in DNA: TGTGCCAGCAGCCTTAGACAGGCTCCCTACAATGAGCAGTTCTTC. The variable domain in full, completed from reference TRBV2 and TRBJ2-1, reads EPEVTQTPSHQVTQMGQEVILRCVPISNHLYFYWYRQILGQKVEFLVSFYNNEISEKSEIFDDQFSVERPDGSNFTLKIRSTKLEDSAMYFCASSLRQAPYNEQFFGPGTRLTVL.

The chain uses TRBV7-9 and TRBJ2-5; TRBD2 matches 9 bases. Germline V gives CDR1 SEHNR, CDR2 FQNEAQ (reference sequence). This CDR3 spans 17 amino acids. Trimming took 4 bases from V and 4 from J; bases not matched to a gene: 13. CDR3 loop: CASSSNSAGGPSETQYF. CDR3 DNA sequence: TGTGCCAGCAGCTCAAACTCGGCGGGAGGGCCCTCAGAGACCCAGTACTTC. The full variable domain, its missing parts supplied by reference TRBV7-9 and TRBJ2-5, is DTGVSQNPRHKITKRGQNVTFRCDPISEHNRLYWYRQTLGQGPEFLTYFQNEAQLEKSRLLSDRFSAERPKGSFSTLEIQRTEQGDSAMYLCASSSNSAGGPSETQYFGPGTRLLVL.

About this clonotype: The CDR3 ends on some other residue instead of the conserved phenylalanine or tryptophan, so this is likely a read error. The chain links TRBV5-6 to TRBJ2-6; D is undetermined. Trimming removed 1 base at V and 2 bases at J, with 1 base between. The CDR3 length is 13 residues. CDR1 is SGHDT and CDR2 is YYEEEE in the germline V gene. CDR3 in DNA: TGTGCCAGCAGCTTGCCTGGGGCCAACGTCCTGACTCTC. This gives the protein CASSLPGANVLTL.

This clonotype came up many times. V usage is TRBV12-3 or TRBV12-4 and J usage is TRBJ2-7; 7 nucleotides match TRBD1. The CDR3 loop spans 13 amino acids. The V gene end was trimmed by 5 bases and the J gene end by 5 bases; junction bases not matched to a gene: 6. This chain's CDR3 is CASSRDRDDEQYF. DNA for the CDR3: TGTGCCAGCAGTAGAGACAGGGACGACGAGCAGTACTTC.

The sample holds many counts of this clonotype. The rearrangement links TRBV5-1 to TRBJ2-3; tentatively, D is TRBD1 or TRBD2 (5 bases each). Trimming left V 0 bases short and J 0 bases short, with 8 bases between. Per germline, CDR1 SGHRS and CDR2 YFSETQ. CDR3 length: 15 amino acids. The CDR3 sequence: CASSLGGESTDTQYF. Here the CDR3 DNA reads TGCGCCAGCAGCTTGGGAGGGGAAAGCACAGATACGCAGTATTTT.

This chain joins TRBV29-1 and TRBJ2-5; D is ambiguous. The CDR3 has 11 residues. The germline V gene encodes CDR1 SQVTM and CDR2 ANQGSEA. V was trimmed by 6 bases and J by 1 base, leaving 6 bases between them. CDR3 protein: CSVALQETQYF. The CDR3 region has the DNA TGCAGCGTCGCCCTCCAAGAGACCCAGTACTTC.

This clonotype was detected a few times. The gene calls are TRBV6-1 and TRBJ1-3, with D perhaps TRBD1 (5 bases). The V end lost 6 bases, the J end lost 4 bases, and 16 bases lay between the germline ends. The germline gives CDR1 MNHNS, CDR2 SASEGT. The CDR3 has 15 amino acids. As DNA, the CDR3 is TGTGCCAGCAGCCAACGGCCGACAGAGGGAAACACCATATATTTT. Residues: CASSQRPTEGNTIYF.

J is TRBJ2-5 and V is TRBV7-9; D not resolved. CDR3 size: 13 residues. Trimming cost V 3 bases and J 2 bases, with 7 bases left between them. Per the germline V gene, CDR1 is SEHNR and CDR2 is FQNEAQ (reference sequence). CDR3: CASSFFRQETQYF. The CDR3 DNA follows: TGTGCCAGCAGCTTCTTCAGACAAGAGACCCAGTACTTC.

This clonotype was counted only a few times. The rearrangement joins TRBV3-1 to TRBJ2-1, with 7 bases fitting TRBD1. V dropped 5 bases and J dropped 5; count of bases not matched to a gene: 3. This CDR3 is built from 13 residues. CDR1 is LGHDT and CDR2 is YNNKEL in the germline V gene (reference sequence). For the CDR3, the DNA is TGTGCCAGCAGCGAGGGACAGCACAATGAGCAGTTCTTC. Its protein product is CASSEGQHNEQFF.

This clonotype turned up a few times. This rearrangement joins TRBV5-1 to TRBJ2-5; tentative D call: TRBD2 (6 bases). This CDR3 region has 17 residues. Per the germline V gene, CDR1 is SGHRS and CDR2 is YFSETQ. Trimming took off 4 bases at V and 2 bases at J, with 21 bases between the two ends. Here the CDR3 DNA reads TGCGCCAGCAGCCCAAGAGGGCCTGCGGGGACTCAAGAGACCCAGTACTTC. Protein sequence: CASSPRGPAGTQETQYF.

This clonotype appeared a few times. This chain connects TRBV12-3 or TRBV12-4 to TRBJ1-1; 7 bases match TRBD1. The CDR3 loop spans 15 amino acids. V dropped 4 bases and J dropped 0; count of bases not matched to a gene: 5. In nucleotides, the CDR3 is TGTGCCAGCAGTTCAACAGGGGAAATGAACACTGAAGCTTTCTTT. Translating gives CASSSTGEMNTEAFF.

In its sample, this clonotype was seen a few times. The chain couples TRBV5-1 to TRBJ2-1, with D possibly matching TRBD1 (5 bases). Germline-derived CDR1 and CDR2 are SGHRS and YFSETQ. V dropped 0 bases and J dropped 8 bases, with 9 bases sitting between them. The CDR3 runs to 13 residues. Written as DNA, the CDR3 is TGCGCCAGCAGCTTGGGGGTAGGGGATGAGCAGTTCTTC. The encoded protein is CASSLGVGDEQFF. Filled out from reference TRBV5-1 and TRBJ2-1, the complete variable domain reads KAGVTQTPRYLIKTRGQQVTLSCSPISGHRSVSWYQQTPGQGLQFLFEYFSETQRNKGNFPGRFSGRQFSNSRSEMNVSTLELGDSALYLCASSLGVGDEQFFGPGTRLTVL.

The rearrangement uses TRBV12-3 or TRBV12-4 and TRBJ1-5; D ambiguous. The CDR3 contains 15 residues. Between the trimmed V and J ends, which lost 1 base and 5 bases, there was a span of 12 bases. The CDR3, as DNA: TGTGCCAGCAGTTTAGACAGAGGCGGCTATCAGCCCCAGCATTTT. Amino acids: CASSLDRGGYQPQHF.

This clonotype was observed a few times. The chain joins TRBV5-1 to TRBJ1-2; 10 bases fit TRBD1. V shed 4 bases, J shed 4 bases, and the junction held 10 bases outside the gene matches. This CDR3 has 16 residues. Germline CDR1 reads SGHRS; CDR2 reads YFSETQ. CDR3 nucleotide sequence: TGCGCCAGCAGCCAGGCATGGACAGGGGGAAGCTATGGCTACACCTTC. Protein product: CASSQAWTGGSYGYTF.

The table lists this clonotype with many counts. This chain links TRBV29-1 with TRBJ1-2, with a possible D match to TRBD1 (5 bases). Trimming removed 7 bases at V and 2 bases at J, with 20 bases between. Germline V gene data show CDR1 as SQVTM and CDR2 as ANQGSEA. The CDR3 has 15 residues. The CDR3 protein is CSAPSDGRQNYGYTF. The CDR3 region has the DNA TGCAGCGCCCCTTCCGACGGCAGACAGAACTATGGCTACACCTTC.

The chain links TRBV15 to TRBJ2-1; 11 nucleotides align to TRBD2. J was trimmed by 2 bases and V by 4 bases; bases with no gene match: 4. CDR1 is LNHNV, CDR2 YYDKDF, per germline (reference sequence). The CDR3 covers 16 residues. The CDR3 DNA follows: TGTGCCACCAGCAAAATAGCGGGAGGGCCCTACAATGAGCAGTTCTTC. Translating gives CATSKIAGGPYNEQFF.

This chain uses TRBV5-1 with TRBJ2-5, with D hard to call. Deletions cut 0 bases from V and 5 bases from J, with 14 bases between. The CDR3 is 15 amino acids. Germline CDR1 SGHRS, CDR2 YFSETQ. DNA for the CDR3: TGCGCCAGCAGCTTGGGTTCCAGTACCCAGGAGACCCAGTACTTC. Translation gives CASSLGSSTQETQYF. Looking up the rest from reference TRBV5-1 and TRBJ2-5 gives the full variable domain: KAGVTQTPRYLIKTRGQQVTLSCSPISGHRSVSWYQQTPGQGLQFLFEYFSETQRNKGNFPGRFSGRQFSNSRSEMNVSTLELGDSALYLCASSLGSSTQETQYFGPGTRLLVL.

The rearrangement uses TRBV28 and TRBJ2-3, with 13 bases that match TRBD2. The CDR3 runs to 16 residues. CDR1 and CDR2 from the germline V gene are MDHEN and SYDVKM. The trim removed 4 bases at V and 4 bases at J, leaving 5 bases unmatched. The CDR3 DNA is TGTGCCAGCAGTTCGGGACTAGCGGGAAGGCCAGATACGCAGTATTTT. This gives the protein CASSSGLAGRPDTQYF.

This clonotype was counted many times. CDR3 in DNA: TGCAGCGTTGTAACAGGGGCGTTCAATCAGCCCCAGCATTTT. Residues: CSVVTGAFNQPQHF. The rearrangement joins TRBV29-1 to TRBJ1-5; 7 bases line up with TRBD1. The germline gives CDR1 SQVTM, CDR2 ANQGSEA. V lost 4 bases and J lost 3; bases outside the gene matches: 6. The CDR3 is 14 residues long.

This clonotype showed up just a few times. The chain carries TRBV7-8 and TRBJ2-1; D is tentatively TRBD1 or TRBD2 (5 bases each). Germline lookup yields CDR1 SGHVS and CDR2 FQNEAQ. This CDR3 has 18 amino acids. Trimming removed 5 bases from V and 5 bases from J, with 25 bases in between. In nucleotides, the CDR3 is TGTGCCAGCAGCCCAATCGGGGCTAGAAGTCAACTTGACAATGAGCAGTTCTTC. Protein sequence: CASSPIGARSQLDNEQFF.

The chain combines TRBV25-1 with TRBJ2-1, with D perhaps TRBD1 (7 bases). The V and J ends lost 4 bases and 3 bases respectively, with 19 bases between them. The CDR3 length is 17 residues. Germline V gene lookup returns CDR1 MGHDK and CDR2 SYGVNS. The CDR3 DNA reads TGTGCCAGCAGTGCTGCCAGGGGGGCGAACCTCTACAATGAGCAGTTCTTC. It codes for CASSAARGANLYNEQFF.

This clonotype was counted ten times or more. CDR3 residues: CASSLWSSPRYNEQFF. The DNA of the CDR3 is TGTGCCAGCAGTTTGTGGTCTAGCCCCCGGTACAATGAGCAGTTCTTC. This chain links TRBV27 with TRBJ2-1; a weak D match, TRBD2 (5 bases). The V and J ends lost 3 bases and 4 bases respectively, with 16 bases between them. Germline-derived CDR1 and CDR2 are MNHEY and SMNVEV (reference sequence). This CDR3 is 16 amino acids long.

The table lists this clonotype with a few counts. J is TRBJ2-1 and V is TRBV15; the match to TRBD2 covers 9 bases. Looked up from germline, CDR1 is LNHNV and CDR2 is YYDKDF (reference sequence). This CDR3 region has 14 residues. J was trimmed by 5 bases and V by 6 bases; bases with no gene match: 5. CDR3 sequence reads: CATSRLADHNEQFF. For the CDR3, the DNA is TGTGCCACCAGTAGACTAGCGGATCACAATGAGCAGTTCTTC. Drawing the rest from reference TRBV15 and TRBJ2-1, the complete variable domain is DAMVIQNPRYQVTQFGKPVTLSCSQTLNHNVMYWYQQKSSQAPKLLFHYYDKDFNNEADTPDNFQSRRPNTSFCFLDIRSPGLGDTAMYLCATSRLADHNEQFFGPGTRLTVL.